One and the same sample provided the 27 T cell receptor beta chains below, sequenced in a study of early T cells in non-severe SARS-CoV-2 infection. TCRdb fed the 5' RACE reads into MiXCR, producing one record per CDR3 protein. The sample has roughly 51,000 distinct CDR3 sequences; approximately 10% are singletons. Sequences were obtained from whole blood. These receptors were taken from an adult who was a healthcare worker with PCR-confirmed SARS-CoV-2 infection or an uninfected control (not recorded which).

As regards this clonotype: This could be a read error, since a much larger clone is one nucleotide away. The rearrangement uses TRBV6-2 or TRBV6-3 and TRBJ2-7, with 8 bases aligning to TRBD2. Germline V gene sequence: CDR1 MNHEY, CDR2 SVGEGT. The trim removed 10 bases at V and 12 bases at J, leaving 8 bases unmatched. The CDR3 runs to 10 residues. DNA for the CDR3: TGTGCCACCTCCAGCGGGAGTCCGTACTTC. This codes for CATSSGSPYF.

This clonotype has at least ten counts. The chain combines TRBV24-1 with TRBJ2-5, with 7 bases lining up with TRBD1. The CDR3 loop spans 13 amino acids. With 10 bases clipped from V and 2 bases from J, the junction kept 6 bases outside the gene matches. CDR1 and CDR2 from the germline V gene are KGHDR and SFDVKD. The CDR3 nucleotides are TGTGCCACATCACAGGGGATACAAGAGACCCAGTACTTC. Amino acid sequence: CATSQGIQETQYF.

This clonotype was observed a handful of times. As DNA, the CDR3 is TGTGCCAGTAGTACAACCAGACAGGGCGGCTACACCTTC. Encoded protein: CASSTTRQGGYTF. This rearrangement joins TRBV19 to TRBJ1-2; 7 bases agree with TRBD1. This CDR3 contains 13 residues. Germline assignment: CDR1 LNHDA and CDR2 SQIVND (reference sequence). V lost 4 bases, J lost 8 bases, and 7 bases stayed unmatched. The full variable domain, rest sourced from reference TRBV19 and TRBJ1-2, is DGGITQSPKYLFRKEGQNVTLSCEQNLNHDAMYWYRQDPGQGLRLIYYSQIVNDFQKGDIAEGYSVSREKKESFPLTVTSAQKNPTAFYLCASSTTRQGGYTFGSGTRLTVV.

This clonotype has at least ten counts. This sequence joins TRBV11-2 and TRBJ1-4, with D unresolved. Germline V gives CDR1 SGHAT, CDR2 FQNNGV. The ends were cut back, 5 bases at V and 1 base at J, with 17 bases in the middle. The CDR3 contains 17 residues. The CDR3 reads CASSAGRGRETNEKLFF. For the CDR3, the DNA is TGTGCCAGCAGCGCGGGAAGAGGACGGGAAACTAATGAAAAACTGTTTTTT.

This clonotype has more than one count but fewer than ten. This chain links TRBV3-1 with TRBJ2-2, with D maybe TRBD1 (6 bases). The CDR3 totals 13 residues. V was shortened by 2 bases and J by 5 bases, with 6 bases between the two germline ends. The germline CDR1 and CDR2 sequences are LGHDT and YNNKEL (reference sequence). CDR3 protein: CASSQRGTGELFF. CDR3 DNA: TGTGCCAGCAGCCAAAGGGGGACCGGGGAGCTGTTTTTT.

The chain joins TRBV2 to TRBJ2-3; possible D gene TRBD2, 7 bases. Germline V gene data show CDR1 as SNHLY and CDR2 as FYNNEI. Trimming left V 1 base short and J 1 base short, with 15 bases between. This CDR3 is built from 17 residues. In DNA, the CDR3 is TGTGCCAGCAGTGAAGACGCGGGGGCCGGGGGCACAGATACGCAGTATTTT. It codes for CASSEDAGAGGTDTQYF.

This clonotype showed up many times. The chain couples TRBV14 to TRBJ2-7; maybe TRBD1 (8 bases). The CDR3 contains 15 residues. Germline V gives CDR1 SGHDN, CDR2 FVKESK. V lost 4 bases and J lost 10, with 23 bases in between. CDR3 DNA: TGTGCCAGCAGCCTAAGACAGGGGCCTAGCGGCACCCAGTACTTC. The encoded protein is CASSLRQGPSGTQYF.

The chain links TRBV6-5 to TRBJ1-5; TRBD1 matches 9 bases. CDR3 length: 15 residues. Per germline, CDR1 MNHEY and CDR2 SVGAGI. V was clipped by 5 bases and J by 9 bases; unmatched bases: 11. As DNA, the CDR3 is TGTGCCAGCAGTACCGGGACAGGGCCTTTTTCGCCCCAGCATTTT. It is translated as CASSTGTGPFSPQHF.

This clonotype has ten or more counts. The chain carries TRBV20-1 and TRBJ2-5; D unresolved. Trimming removed 3 bases at V and 1 base at J, with 18 bases between. Germline V gene lookup returns CDR1 DFQATT and CDR2 SNEGSKA (reference sequence). CDR3 length: 16 amino acids. CDR3 region: CSASRMVADSQETQYF. CDR3 coding DNA: TGCAGTGCTAGTCGGATGGTGGCAGATTCCCAAGAGACCCAGTACTTC.

This clonotype showed up just a few times. The J gene is TRBJ2-7, the V gene TRBV5-6; tentatively, D is TRBD1 (6 bases). V was shortened by 2 bases and J by 4 bases, with 19 bases between the two germline ends. The CDR3 contains 16 residues. Germline V gives CDR1 SGHDT, CDR2 YYEEEE. As DNA, the CDR3 is TGTGCCAGCAGCTTAGCCGGGCCCCAGGGGTCTTACGAGCAGTACTTC. Translated: CASSLAGPQGSYEQYF.

With respect to this clonotype: This sequence may be a read error, since a much larger clone differs from it by one base. The rearrangement joins TRBV12-5 to TRBJ2-2, with D possibly being TRBD1 (6 bases). The V gene's germline CDR1 is LGHNT and CDR2 FRNRAP. The CDR3 loop spans 14 amino acids. CDR3 residues: CASGPPTGTLEPFF. CDR3 bases: TGTGCTAGTGGTCCCCCGACAGGTACTCTGGAGCCGTTTTTT.

In its sample, this clonotype was seen many times. J is TRBJ2-2 and V is TRBV7-2; D gene unclear. The CDR3 contains 12 residues. Trimming cost V 5 bases and J 7 bases, with 8 bases left between them. Germline loops: CDR1 SGHTA, CDR2 FQGNSA. CDR3 sequence (DNA): TGTGCCAGCAGCCACTCTGACGGGGAGCTGTTTTTT. Translated, it gives CASSHSDGELFF. Drawing the rest from reference TRBV7-2 and TRBJ2-2, the complete variable domain is GAGVSQSPSNKVTEKGKDVELRCDPISGHTALYWYRQSLGQGLEFLIYFQGNSAPDKSGLPSDRFSAERTGGSVSTLTIQRTQQEDSAVYLCASSHSDGELFFGEGSRLTVL.

The table lists this clonotype with a few counts. The chain couples TRBV20-1 to TRBJ2-5; D could derive from TRBD1 or TRBD2 (5 bases each). Germline lookup yields CDR1 DFQATT and CDR2 SNEGSKA (reference sequence). The CDR3 extends over 16 amino acids. The germline V and J ends were trimmed by 6 bases and 7 bases, with 27 bases remaining between them. CDR3: CSADDREGREVRTQYF. CDR3 DNA sequence: TGCAGTGCCGACGACAGAGAGGGCAGGGAAGTTAGGACCCAGTACTTC.

This clonotype was counted between two and nine times. The V gene is TRBV25-1, the J gene TRBJ2-5; either TRBD1 or TRBD2 may fit D (7 bases each). This CDR3 spans 16 amino acids. The germline V gene has CDR1 MGHDK and CDR2 SYGVNS. Between the trimmed V and J ends, which lost 1 base and 7 bases, there was a span of 19 bases. Written as DNA, the CDR3 is TGTGCCAGCAGTGAATGGCGGGACAGCGGGGCTCGGACCCAGTACTTC. This sequence encodes CASSEWRDSGARTQYF.

The chain combines TRBV19 with TRBJ2-1, with 10 bases matching TRBD2. This CDR3 region has 15 residues. V was clipped by 5 bases and J by 9 bases; unmatched bases: 10. In germline, CDR1 is LNHDA, CDR2 SQIVND (reference sequence). CDR3 coding DNA: TGTGCCAGTAGTTTAATGGCTAGCGGGAGAACTGAGCAGTTCTTC. This translates into CASSLMASGRTEQFF.

This clonotype came up a few times. This may stem from a read error, because a much larger clone lies one nucleotide away. In DNA, the CDR3 is TGTGCCAGCAGTTTGCTGAACACTGAAGCTTTCTTT. Translating gives CASSLLNTEAFF. This sequence joins TRBV28 and TRBJ1-1; D is unresolved. This CDR3 region has 12 residues. CDR1 MDHEN and CDR2 SYDVKM come from the germline V gene. Trimming cost V 3 bases and J 0 bases, with 2 bases left between them.

This sequence joins TRBV5-1 and TRBJ1-1; 7 positions agree with TRBD1. The CDR3 has 14 amino acids. The germline CDR1 and CDR2 sequences are SGHRS and YFSETQ. After removal of 4 bases from V and 4 bases from J, the junction contained 7 bases not matched to a gene. DNA of the CDR3: TGCGCCAGCAGCGTATCACAGGGGATCACTGAAGCTTTCTTT. Translation gives CASSVSQGITEAFF. The whole variable domain, remainder taken from reference TRBV5-1 and TRBJ1-1, is KAGVTQTPRYLIKTRGQQVTLSCSPISGHRSVSWYQQTPGQGLQFLFEYFSETQRNKGNFPGRFSGRQFSNSRSEMNVSTLELGDSALYLCASSVSQGITEAFFGQGTRLTVV.

In this sample, this clonotype turned up many times. The V gene is TRBV28, the J gene TRBJ1-5; D may be TRBD1 (5 bases). Germline CDR1 is MDHEN and CDR2 is SYDVKM. This CDR3 has 15 amino acids. V dropped 6 bases and J dropped 0 bases, with 12 bases sitting between them. The CDR3 is CASSRDGLSNQPQHF. CDR3 coding DNA: TGTGCCAGCAGCCGGGACGGACTTAGCAATCAGCCCCAGCATTTT.

In its sample, this clonotype was seen many times. The gene calls are TRBV5-1 and TRBJ1-4; tentatively, D is TRBD1 (5 bases). The CDR3 runs to 15 residues. Germline values: CDR1 SGHRS, CDR2 YFSETQ. The V and J ends lost 3 bases and 8 bases respectively, with 17 bases between them. The CDR3: CASSYTGTGAEKLFF. CDR3 DNA sequence: TGCGCCAGCAGCTACACCGGGACTGGTGCCGAAAAACTGTTTTTT.

This clonotype was seen many times. The rearrangement links TRBV7-9 to TRBJ2-3; TRBD2 aligns across 8 bases. The junction had 14 bases not matched to a gene; V was cut back by 4 bases and J by 8 bases. The germline V gene has CDR1 SEHNR and CDR2 FQNEAQ (reference sequence). The CDR3 runs to 16 residues. CDR3 amino acids: CASSSAERGISSTQYF. CDR3 DNA: TGTGCCAGCAGCTCCGCCGAGCGGGGGATATCAAGTACGCAGTATTTT.

There are a few counts of this clonotype. The chain is built from TRBV28 and TRBJ2-7; a weak D match, TRBD1 (5 bases). CDR1 and CDR2 from the germline V gene are MDHEN and SYDVKM. The CDR3 has 14 amino acids. The V end lost 7 bases, the J end lost 10 bases, and 23 bases lay between the germline ends. CDR3 in amino acids: CASTIPREGTIQYF. The DNA for the CDR3 is TGTGCCAGCACCATCCCCAGGGAAGGTACGATACAGTACTTC. The complete variable domain, with remaining parts taken from reference TRBV28 and TRBJ2-7, reads DVKVTQSSRYLVKRTGEKVFLECVQDMDHENMFWYRQDPGLGLRLIYFSYDVKMKEKGDIPEGYSVSREKKERFSLILESASTNQTSMYLCASTIPREGTIQYFGPGTRLTVT.

This clonotype occurred many times. The rearrangement joins TRBV10-3 to TRBJ2-7; 7 bases agree with TRBD1. The germline V gene encodes CDR1 ENHRY and CDR2 SYGVKD. V shed 4 bases and J 3 bases; nucleotides not matched to a gene: 15. This CDR3 spans 17 amino acids. CDR3 protein: CAISALRQGERGYEQYF. In DNA, the CDR3 is TGTGCCATCAGTGCATTGCGACAGGGCGAACGGGGCTACGAGCAGTACTTC.

V and J are TRBV29-1 and TRBJ2-7; 11 bases align to TRBD1. Germline lookup yields CDR1 SQVTM and CDR2 ANQGSEA. The CDR3 runs to 14 residues. Trimming at V came to 5 bases and at J to 3 bases, leaving 6 bases not matched to a gene. In nucleotides, the CDR3 is TGCAGCGTTTACCCCGGGACAGGGGGCTACGAGCAGTACTTC. Translation gives CSVYPGTGGYEQYF.

This clonotype was counted many times. V is TRBV7-2 and J is TRBJ2-2; the match to TRBD2 covers 8 bases. This CDR3 has 15 amino acids. With 2 bases clipped from V and 5 bases from J, the junction kept 4 bases outside the gene matches. Germline V CDR1 and CDR2: SGHTA, FQGNSA. As DNA, the CDR3 is TGTGCCAGCAGCTTAACGGGGGGGCCAACCGGGGAGCTGTTTTTT. Protein product: CASSLTGGPTGELFF. Filled out from reference TRBV7-2 and TRBJ2-2, the complete variable domain reads GAGVSQSPSNKVTEKGKDVELRCDPISGHTALYWYRQSLGQGLEFLIYFQGNSAPDKSGLPSDRFSAERTGGSVSTLTIQRTQQEDSAVYLCASSLTGGPTGELFFGEGSRLTVL.

The gene calls are TRBV20-1 and TRBJ2-1; 8 bases are shared with TRBD2. The germline V gene has CDR1 DFQATT and CDR2 SNEGSKA (reference sequence). V lost 0 bases to trimming and J lost 10 bases; unmatched junction nucleotides: 14. This CDR3 comprises 16 residues. The CDR3 is CSARDRELADSWEQFF. The DNA of the CDR3 is TGCAGTGCTAGAGATCGCGAACTAGCGGATTCCTGGGAGCAGTTCTTC.

This clonotype was detected a few times. The chain has TRBV5-1 and TRBJ1-3; 10 bases fit TRBD1. From germline, CDR1 is SGHRS and CDR2 YFSETQ. This CDR3 contains 16 residues. The ends lost 4 bases at V and 7 bases at J; junction bases unmatched: 11. CDR3 protein: CASSPGQGEWLNTIYF. DNA for the CDR3: TGCGCCAGCAGCCCCGGACAGGGGGAATGGTTGAACACCATATATTTT.

The rearrangement links TRBV12-5 to TRBJ2-1, with D possibly called TRBD1 or TRBD2 (5 bases each). V lost 0 bases and J 13 bases, leaving 22 bases between the germline ends. CDR1 is LGHNT, CDR2 FRNRAP, per germline. This CDR3 has 16 amino acids. The CDR3 loop reads CASGLVRVDGAPGQFF. The CDR3 nucleotides are TGTGCTAGTGGTTTGGTACGAGTCGACGGGGCCCCCGGCCAGTTCTTC.